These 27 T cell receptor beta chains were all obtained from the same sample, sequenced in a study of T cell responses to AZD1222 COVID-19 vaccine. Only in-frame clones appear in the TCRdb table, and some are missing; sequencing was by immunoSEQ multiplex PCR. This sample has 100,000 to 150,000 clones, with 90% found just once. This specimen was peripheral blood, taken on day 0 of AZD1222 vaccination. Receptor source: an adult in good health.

CDR3 protein: CASSYTGVEAFF. CDR3 sequence (DNA): TGTGCCAGCAGTTACACTGGGGTTGAAGCTTTCTTT. V gene TRBV6-2 or TRBV6-3 combines with J gene TRBJ1-1, with no clear D. Germline loops: CDR1 MNHEY, CDR2 SVGEGT. The CDR3 runs to 12 residues. V was pared by 2 bases and J by 7 bases, with 8 bases between.

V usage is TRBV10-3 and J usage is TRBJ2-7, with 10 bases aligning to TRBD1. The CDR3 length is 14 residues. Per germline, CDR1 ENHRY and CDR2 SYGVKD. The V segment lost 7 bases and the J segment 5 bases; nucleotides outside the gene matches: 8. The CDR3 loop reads CAITRQGAEDEQYF. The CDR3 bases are TGTGCCATCACTAGACAGGGGGCAGAGGACGAGCAGTACTTC.

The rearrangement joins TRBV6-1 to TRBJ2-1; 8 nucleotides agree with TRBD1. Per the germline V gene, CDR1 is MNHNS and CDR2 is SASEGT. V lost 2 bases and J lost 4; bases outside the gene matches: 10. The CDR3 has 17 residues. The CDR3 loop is CASSESSQGQGYNEQFF. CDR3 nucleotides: TGTGCCAGCAGTGAATCGAGCCAAGGACAGGGATACAATGAGCAGTTCTTC.

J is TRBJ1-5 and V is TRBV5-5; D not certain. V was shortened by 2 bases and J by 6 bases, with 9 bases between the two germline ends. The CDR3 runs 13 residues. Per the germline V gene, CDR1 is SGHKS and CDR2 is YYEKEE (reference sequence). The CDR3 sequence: CASSFQVGQPQHF. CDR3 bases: TGTGCCAGCAGCTTCCAGGTGGGTCAGCCCCAGCATTTT.

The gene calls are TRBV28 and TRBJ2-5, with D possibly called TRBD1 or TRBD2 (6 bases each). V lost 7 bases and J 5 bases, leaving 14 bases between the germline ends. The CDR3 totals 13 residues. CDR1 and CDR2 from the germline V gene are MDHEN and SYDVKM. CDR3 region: CASTTRGVETQYF. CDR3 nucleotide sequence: TGTGCCAGCACCACAAGGGGGGTGGAGACCCAGTACTTC.

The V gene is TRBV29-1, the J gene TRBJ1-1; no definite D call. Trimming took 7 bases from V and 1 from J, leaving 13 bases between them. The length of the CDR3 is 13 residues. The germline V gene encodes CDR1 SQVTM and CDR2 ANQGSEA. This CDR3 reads CSGRQPGNTEAFF. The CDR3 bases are TGCAGCGGAAGACAACCGGGGAACACTGAAGCTTTCTTT. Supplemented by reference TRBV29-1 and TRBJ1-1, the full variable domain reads SAVISQKPSRDICQRGTSLTIQCQVDSQVTMMFWYRQQPGQSLTLIATANQGSEATYESGFVIDKFPISRPNLTFSTLTVSNMSPEDSSIYLCSGRQPGNTEAFFGQGTRLTVV.

The CDR3 DNA reads TGCGCCAGCAGCTGGGGGGACAGTAAAGAGACCCAGTACTTC. Translating it yields CASSWGDSKETQYF. The gene calls are TRBV5-1 and TRBJ2-5; D is perhaps TRBD1 (7 bases). In germline, CDR1 is SGHRS, CDR2 YFSETQ. The ends were cut back, 3 bases at V and 3 bases at J, with 12 bases in the middle. The CDR3 consists of 14 residues.

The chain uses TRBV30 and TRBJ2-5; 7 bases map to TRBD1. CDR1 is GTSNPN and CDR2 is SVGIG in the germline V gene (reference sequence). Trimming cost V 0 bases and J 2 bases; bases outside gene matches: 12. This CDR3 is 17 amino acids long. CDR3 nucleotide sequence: TGTGCCTGGAGTGTTGGGCCGGGACAGACCCCTCAAGAGACCCAGTACTTC. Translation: CAWSVGPGQTPQETQYF.

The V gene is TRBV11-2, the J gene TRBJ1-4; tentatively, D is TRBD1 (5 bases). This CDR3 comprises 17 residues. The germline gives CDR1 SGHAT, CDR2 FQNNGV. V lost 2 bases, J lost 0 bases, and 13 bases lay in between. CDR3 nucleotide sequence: TGTGCCAGCAGCTTAAGGCGACAGAGAACAACTAATGAAAAACTGTTTTTT. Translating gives CASSLRRQRTTNEKLFF.

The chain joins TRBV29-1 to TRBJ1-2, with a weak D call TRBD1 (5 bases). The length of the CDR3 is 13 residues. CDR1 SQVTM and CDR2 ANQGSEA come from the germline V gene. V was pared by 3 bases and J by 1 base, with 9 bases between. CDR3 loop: CSVDSGFNYGYTF. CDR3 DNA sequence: TGCAGCGTTGACTCAGGGTTTAACTATGGCTACACCTTC.

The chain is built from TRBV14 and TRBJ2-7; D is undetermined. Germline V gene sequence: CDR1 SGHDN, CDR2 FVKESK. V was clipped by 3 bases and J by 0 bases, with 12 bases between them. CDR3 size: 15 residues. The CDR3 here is CASSHQPGLSYEQYF. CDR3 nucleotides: TGTGCCAGCAGCCACCAGCCCGGTCTCTCCTACGAGCAGTACTTC.

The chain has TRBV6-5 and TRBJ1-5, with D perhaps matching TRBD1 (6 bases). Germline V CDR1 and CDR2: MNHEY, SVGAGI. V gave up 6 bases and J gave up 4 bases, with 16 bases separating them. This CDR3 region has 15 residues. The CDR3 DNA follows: TGTGCCAGCAGGCCCCCGGGGGGCCGTAATCAGCCCCAGCATTTT. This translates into CASRPPGGRNQPQHF.

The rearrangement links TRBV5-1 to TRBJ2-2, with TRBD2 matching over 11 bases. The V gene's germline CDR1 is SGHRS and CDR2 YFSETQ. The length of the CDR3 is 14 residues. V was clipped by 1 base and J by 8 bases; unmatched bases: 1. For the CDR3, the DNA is TGCGCCAGCAGCTTGACTAGCGGGAGAGGGGAGCTGTTTTTT. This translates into CASSLTSGRGELFF.

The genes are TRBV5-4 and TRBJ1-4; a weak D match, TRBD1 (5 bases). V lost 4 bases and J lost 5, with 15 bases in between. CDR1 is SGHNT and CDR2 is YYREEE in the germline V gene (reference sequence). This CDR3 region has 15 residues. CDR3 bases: TGTGCCAGCAGCCGAGATGGGGGAGGAAATGAAAAACTGTTTTTT. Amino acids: CASSRDGGGNEKLFF.

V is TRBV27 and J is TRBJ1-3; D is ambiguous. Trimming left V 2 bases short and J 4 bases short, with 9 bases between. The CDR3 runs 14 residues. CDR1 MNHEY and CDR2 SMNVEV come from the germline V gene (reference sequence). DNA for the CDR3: TGTGCCAGCAGTTTAAACCCGGGGGGAAACACCATATATTTT. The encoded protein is CASSLNPGGNTIYF.

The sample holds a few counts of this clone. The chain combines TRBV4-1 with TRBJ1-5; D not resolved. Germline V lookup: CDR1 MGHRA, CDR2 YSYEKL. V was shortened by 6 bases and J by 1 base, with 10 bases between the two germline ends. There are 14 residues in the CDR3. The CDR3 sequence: CASSSWESNQPQHF. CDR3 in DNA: TGCGCCAGCAGTTCCTGGGAGAGCAATCAGCCCCAGCATTTT.

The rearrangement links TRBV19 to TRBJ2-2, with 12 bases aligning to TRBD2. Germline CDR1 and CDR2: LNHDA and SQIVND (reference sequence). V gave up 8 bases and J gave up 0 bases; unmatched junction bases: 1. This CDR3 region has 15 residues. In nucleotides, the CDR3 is TGTGCCAGTGGACTAGCGGGACCGAACACCGGGGAGCTGTTTTTT. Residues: CASGLAGPNTGELFF.

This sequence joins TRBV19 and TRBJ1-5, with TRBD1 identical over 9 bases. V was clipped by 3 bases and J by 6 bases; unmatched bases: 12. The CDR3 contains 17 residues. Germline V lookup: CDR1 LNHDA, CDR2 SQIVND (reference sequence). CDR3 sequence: CASSIPVGQGSGQPQHF. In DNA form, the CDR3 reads TGTGCCAGTAGTATCCCCGTAGGACAGGGGTCGGGTCAGCCCCAGCATTTT. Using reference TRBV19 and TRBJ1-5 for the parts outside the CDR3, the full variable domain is DGGITQSPKYLFRKEGQNVTLSCEQNLNHDAMYWYRQDPGQGLRLIYYSQIVNDFQKGDIAEGYSVSREKKESFPLTVTSAQKNPTAFYLCASSIPVGQGSGQPQHFGDGTRLSIL.

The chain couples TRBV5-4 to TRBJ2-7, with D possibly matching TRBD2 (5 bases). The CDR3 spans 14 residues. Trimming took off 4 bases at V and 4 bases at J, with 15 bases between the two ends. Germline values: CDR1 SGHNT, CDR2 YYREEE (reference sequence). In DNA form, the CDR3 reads TGTGCCAGCAGCAGAGCGGACTTCCTTTACGAGCAGTACTTC. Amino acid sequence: CASSRADFLYEQYF.

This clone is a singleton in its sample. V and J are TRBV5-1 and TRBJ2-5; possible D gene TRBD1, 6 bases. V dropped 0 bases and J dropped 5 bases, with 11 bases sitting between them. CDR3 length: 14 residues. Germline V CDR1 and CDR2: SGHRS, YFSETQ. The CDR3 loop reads CASSLDRVEETQYF. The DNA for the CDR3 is TGCGCCAGCAGCTTGGACAGGGTGGAGGAGACCCAGTACTTC.

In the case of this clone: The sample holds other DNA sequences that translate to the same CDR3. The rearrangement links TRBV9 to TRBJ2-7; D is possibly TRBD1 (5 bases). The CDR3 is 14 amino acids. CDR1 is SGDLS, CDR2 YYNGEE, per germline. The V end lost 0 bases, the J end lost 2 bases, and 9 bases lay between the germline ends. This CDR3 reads CASSVGQGTYEQYF. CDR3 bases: TGTGCCAGCAGCGTAGGTCAGGGCACCTACGAGCAGTACTTC.

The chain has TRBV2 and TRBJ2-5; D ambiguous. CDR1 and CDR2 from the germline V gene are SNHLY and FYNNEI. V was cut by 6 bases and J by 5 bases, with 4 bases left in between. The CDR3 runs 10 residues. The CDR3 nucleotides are TGTGCCAGCAGACTGGAGACCCAGTACTTC. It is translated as CASRLETQYF.

The CDR3 region is CASSFRGRPTGTDTQYF. The CDR3 region has the DNA TGTGCCAGCAGCTTCCGCGGGAGGCCCACGGGCACAGATACGCAGTATTTT. This chain uses TRBV11-2 with TRBJ2-3, with 8 bases aligning to TRBD2. Trimming took 3 bases from V and 1 from J; bases not matched to a gene: 9. The CDR3 consists of 17 residues. Per the germline V gene, CDR1 is SGHAT and CDR2 is FQNNGV.

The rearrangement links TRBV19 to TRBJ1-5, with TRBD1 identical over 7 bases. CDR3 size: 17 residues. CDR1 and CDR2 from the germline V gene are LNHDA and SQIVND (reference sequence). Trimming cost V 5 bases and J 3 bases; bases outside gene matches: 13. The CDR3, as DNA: TGTGCCAGTAGTCCAGAGCCGGGACAGAATTTCAATCAGCCCCAGCATTTT. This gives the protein CASSPEPGQNFNQPQHF. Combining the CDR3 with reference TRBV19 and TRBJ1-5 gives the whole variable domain DGGITQSPKYLFRKEGQNVTLSCEQNLNHDAMYWYRQDPGQGLRLIYYSQIVNDFQKGDIAEGYSVSREKKESFPLTVTSAQKNPTAFYLCASSPEPGQNFNQPQHFGDGTRLSIL.

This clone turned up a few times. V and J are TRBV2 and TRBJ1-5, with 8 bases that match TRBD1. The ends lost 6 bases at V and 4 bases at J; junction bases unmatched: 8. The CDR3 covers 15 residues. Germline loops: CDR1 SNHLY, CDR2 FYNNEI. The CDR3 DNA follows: TGTGCCAGCAGCAGGGACAGGCAAACTAATCAGCCCCAGCATTTT. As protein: CASSRDRQTNQPQHF. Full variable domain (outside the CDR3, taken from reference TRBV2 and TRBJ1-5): EPEVTQTPSHQVTQMGQEVILRCVPISNHLYFYWYRQILGQKVEFLVSFYNNEISEKSEIFDDQFSVERPDGSNFTLKIRSTKLEDSAMYFCASSRDRQTNQPQHFGDGTRLSIL.

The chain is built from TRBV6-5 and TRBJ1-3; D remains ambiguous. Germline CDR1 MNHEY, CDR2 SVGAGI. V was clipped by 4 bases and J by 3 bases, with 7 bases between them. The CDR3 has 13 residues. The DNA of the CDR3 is TGTGCCAGCAGTTCCCAAGGTGGAAACACCATATATTTT. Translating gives CASSSQGGNTIYF.

CDR3 DNA sequence: TGTGCCAGCAGTGAAGGCTACTACGAGCAGTACTTC. The encoded protein is CASSEGYYEQYF. V gene TRBV5-4 combines with J gene TRBJ2-7; no firm D call. The CDR3 totals 12 residues. The V gene's germline CDR1 is SGHNT and CDR2 YYREEE (reference sequence). V dropped 5 bases and J dropped 3 bases, with 9 bases sitting between them.